This T cell receptor (beta chain) originates from a study of shared clonotypes between healthy human individuals. Study information: Researchers assigned three CD4 naive, three CD4 memory, two CD8 naive and one CD8 memory plate to each donor.

Method: immunoSEQ multiplex PCR; TCRdb's copy keeps in-frame clones and lacks some. The sample lists 2.3 million or so clones; 93% were seen once. With respect to this clone: Additional DNA sequences in this sample encode the identical CDR3.

CDR3 length: 13 amino acids. The V gene's germline CDR1 is SNHLY and CDR2 FYNNEI. With 4 bases removed from V and 2 bases from J, the gap between germline ends came to 8 bases. The sequence was obtained from a man aged 18 to 30 in good health. Some clones in this sample may be carry-over from other donors' samples. The rearrangement joins TRBV2 to TRBJ1-1; D remains unclear. Sequenced sample: naive CD4+ T cells from PBMCs. The subset denotes: CD45RA+ positively selected. Here the CDR3 DNA reads TGTGCCAGCAGTGGTGGGCCCAACACTGAAGCTTTCTTT. This gives the protein CASSGGPNTEAFF.